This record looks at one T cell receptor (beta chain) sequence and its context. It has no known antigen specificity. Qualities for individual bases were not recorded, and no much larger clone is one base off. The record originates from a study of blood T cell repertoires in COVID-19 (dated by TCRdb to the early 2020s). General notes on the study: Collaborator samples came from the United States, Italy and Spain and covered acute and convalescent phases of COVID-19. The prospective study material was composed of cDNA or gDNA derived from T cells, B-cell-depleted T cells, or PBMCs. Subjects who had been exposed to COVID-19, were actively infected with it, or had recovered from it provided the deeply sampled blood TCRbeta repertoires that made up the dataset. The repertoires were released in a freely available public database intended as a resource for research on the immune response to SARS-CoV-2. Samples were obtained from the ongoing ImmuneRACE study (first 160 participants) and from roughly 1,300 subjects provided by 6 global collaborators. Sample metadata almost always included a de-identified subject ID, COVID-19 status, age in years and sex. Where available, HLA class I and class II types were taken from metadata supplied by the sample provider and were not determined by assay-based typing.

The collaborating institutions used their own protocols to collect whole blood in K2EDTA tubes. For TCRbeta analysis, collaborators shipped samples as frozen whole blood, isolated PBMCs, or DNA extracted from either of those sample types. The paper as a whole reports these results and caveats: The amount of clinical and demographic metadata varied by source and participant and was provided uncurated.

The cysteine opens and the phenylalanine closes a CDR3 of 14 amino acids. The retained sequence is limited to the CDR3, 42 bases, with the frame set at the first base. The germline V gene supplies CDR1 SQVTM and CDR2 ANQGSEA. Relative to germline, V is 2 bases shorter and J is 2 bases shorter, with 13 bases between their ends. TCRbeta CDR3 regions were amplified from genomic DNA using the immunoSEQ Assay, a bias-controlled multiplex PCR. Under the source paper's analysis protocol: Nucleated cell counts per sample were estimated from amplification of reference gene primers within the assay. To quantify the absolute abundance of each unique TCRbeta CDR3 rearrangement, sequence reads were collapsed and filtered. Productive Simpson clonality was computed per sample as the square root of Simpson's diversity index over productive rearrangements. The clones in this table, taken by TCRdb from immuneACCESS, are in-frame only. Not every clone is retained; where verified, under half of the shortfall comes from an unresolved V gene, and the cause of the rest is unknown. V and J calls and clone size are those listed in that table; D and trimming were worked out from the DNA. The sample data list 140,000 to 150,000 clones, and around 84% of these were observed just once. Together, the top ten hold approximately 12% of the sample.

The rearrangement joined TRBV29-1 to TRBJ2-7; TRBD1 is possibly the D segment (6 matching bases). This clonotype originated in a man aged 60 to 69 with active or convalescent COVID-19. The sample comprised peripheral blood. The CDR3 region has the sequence CSVEMGTPTYEQYF. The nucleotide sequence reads TGCAGCGTTGAAATGGGGACACCAACCTACGAGCAGTACTTC.